These 30 T cell receptor beta chains were sequenced from one sample in a study of patients and donors after allogeneic stem cell transplantation. TCRdb reanalysed the RT-PCR reads using MiXCR and keeps one entry per CDR3 protein. The sample holds some 880,000 distinct CDR3 sequences, 18% seen once. Sequences were obtained from blood, either unsorted or a sorted T cell fraction (not recorded which). These receptors all come from a human donor who was either an allogeneic HSCT recipient or a stem cell or donor lymphocyte infusion donor (not recorded which). It is not recorded whose cells these are; they may come from a transplant donor.

The CDR3: CASSQASGAGGSGANVLTF. The CDR3 DNA is TGTGCCAGCAGCCAAGCGTCGGGAGCGGGAGGTTCTGGGGCCAACGTCCTGACTTTC. The rearrangement joins TRBV4-2 to TRBJ2-6; 9 nucleotides line up with TRBD2. Trimming at V came to 1 base and at J to 1 base, leaving 8 bases not matched to a gene. Germline CDR1 and CDR2: LGHNA and YNFKEQ. CDR3 length equals 19 residues.

V and J are TRBV20-1 and TRBJ1-1; TRBD1 might be the D (5 bases). The germline gives CDR1 DFQATT, CDR2 SNEGSKA (reference sequence). This CDR3 has 13 amino acids. V shed 4 bases and J shed 3 bases, with 12 bases lying between them. The CDR3 sequence is CSATGTVYTEAFF. In nucleotides, the CDR3 is TGCAGTGCTACCGGGACGGTGTACACTGAAGCTTTCTTT.

The sample holds a few counts of this clonotype. The chain links TRBV20-1 to TRBJ1-4; no clear D gene. Trimming took 3 bases from V and 7 from J, leaving 6 bases between them. The CDR3 totals 11 residues. The germline gives CDR1 DFQATT, CDR2 SNEGSKA (reference sequence). The CDR3 loop is CSASTGEKLFF. The CDR3 DNA follows: TGCAGTGCTAGTACGGGTGAAAAACTGTTTTTT.

This sequence joins TRBV12-3 or TRBV12-4 and TRBJ1-5; D is perhaps TRBD1 (5 bases). The CDR3 is made up of 16 amino acids. V was pared by 0 bases and J by 3 bases, with 12 bases between. CDR3 in amino acids: CASSLAPGGINQPQHF. The CDR3 coding sequence is TGTGCCAGCAGTTTAGCGCCGGGGGGTATCAATCAGCCCCAGCATTTT.

This chain uses TRBV21-1 with TRBJ1-2. TRBV21-1 is flagged as a pseudogene. The CDR3 consists of 14 residues. Here the CDR3 DNA reads TGTGCCAGCAGCAAAGAACAAACTAACTATGGCTACACCTTC. Protein: CASSKEQTNYGYTF.

There are many counts of this clonotype. The chain has TRBV20-1 and TRBJ2-7; D gene uncertain. CDR3 length: 14 amino acids. V lost 5 bases and J 1 base, leaving 15 bases between the germline ends. Germline CDR1 reads DFQATT; CDR2 reads SNEGSKA (reference sequence). CDR3 coding DNA: TGCAGTGCTCCAGAGCTAGACCGTTCCTACGAGCAGTACTTC. It specifies CSAPELDRSYEQYF.

The V gene is TRBV12-3 or TRBV12-4, the J gene TRBJ1-2; 12 bases map to TRBD1. Trimming at V came to 4 bases and at J to 8 bases, leaving 11 bases not matched to a gene. This CDR3 comprises 16 residues. In DNA form, the CDR3 reads TGTGCCAGCAGTTCATTCCCGGGACAGGGGGCTCGAGGCTACACCTTC. Amino acids: CASSSFPGQGARGYTF.

This clonotype was found a few times. The chain joins TRBV20-1 to TRBJ2-7, with TRBD1 matching 8 bases. V dropped 6 bases and J dropped 2; count of bases not matched to a gene: 6. Germline assignment: CDR1 DFQATT and CDR2 SNEGSKA (reference sequence). CDR3 length: 13 residues. CDR3 in DNA: TGCAGTGCCAAAGGGACAGGACCCTACGAGCAGTACTTC. This gives the protein CSAKGTGPYEQYF.

CDR3 sequence: CASRFAGHNEQFF. CDR3 coding DNA: TGTGCCAGCAGATTCGCGGGCCACAATGAGCAGTTCTTC. This sequence joins TRBV5-6 and TRBJ2-1; possible D gene TRBD2, 5 bases. Trimming took 5 bases from V and 5 from J, leaving 11 bases between them. The CDR3 is 13 residues long. The germline CDR1 and CDR2 sequences are SGHDT and YYEEEE. The whole variable domain, remainder taken from reference TRBV5-6 and TRBJ2-1, is DAGVTQSPTHLIKTRGQQVTLRCSPKSGHDTVSWYQQALGQGPQFIFQYYEEEERQRGNFPDRFSGHQFPNYSSELNVNALLLGDSALYLCASRFAGHNEQFFGPGTRLTVL.

This clonotype was counted at least ten times. V usage is TRBV7-7 and J usage is TRBJ2-1; TRBD2 is a possible D gene (6 bases). CDR1 is SSHAT and CDR2 is FNYEAQ in the germline V gene (reference sequence). The CDR3 covers 14 residues. V was shortened by 5 bases and J by 5 bases, with 13 bases between the two germline ends. In DNA form, the CDR3 reads TGTGCCAGCAGCGTAGAGCGGGCCGACAATGAGCAGTTCTTC. Translating gives CASSVERADNEQFF.

This clonotype was counted ten times or more. This chain links TRBV12-3 or TRBV12-4 with TRBJ2-2; D might be TRBD2 (5 bases). The V end was cut by 6 bases, the J end by 2 bases, with 10 bases between. This CDR3 spans 14 amino acids. CDR3 region: CASRSSANTGELFF. CDR3 nucleotide sequence: TGTGCCAGCAGAAGTAGCGCCAACACCGGGGAGCTGTTTTTT.

In its sample, this clonotype was seen a few times. The chain combines TRBV5-6 with TRBJ1-1; TRBD1 might be the D (6 bases). CDR3 length: 18 residues. Trimming removed 4 bases from V and 4 bases from J, with 26 bases in between. Looked up from germline, CDR1 is SGHDT and CDR2 is YYEEEE. The CDR3 reads CASSPGLIMGAPTTEAFF. The DNA for the CDR3 is TGTGCCAGCAGCCCCGGACTCATCATGGGGGCACCGACCACTGAAGCTTTCTTT.

This clonotype turned up a few times. V gene TRBV20-1 combines with J gene TRBJ1-1; D remains unclear. CDR3 length equals 13 residues. Germline assignment: CDR1 DFQATT and CDR2 SNEGSKA (reference sequence). Trimming removed 5 bases from V and 4 bases from J, with 14 bases in between. CDR3 in DNA: TGCAGTGCTCTTGGGTACGAGGGCACTGAAGCTTTCTTT. Its protein product is CSALGYEGTEAFF.

The J gene is TRBJ1-1, the V gene TRBV29-1; D not certain. The CDR3 covers 18 residues. Germline V gene lookup returns CDR1 SQVTM and CDR2 ANQGSEA. V was cut by 0 bases and J by 1 base, with 21 bases left in between. The CDR3 sequence: CSVEDREDFWAPNTEAFF. CDR3 in DNA: TGCAGCGTTGAAGATCGGGAAGATTTTTGGGCCCCGAACACTGAAGCTTTCTTT.

The chain recombines TRBV20-1 with TRBJ2-1; 8 bases are a match to TRBD1. CDR1 DFQATT and CDR2 SNEGSKA come from the germline V gene (reference sequence). CDR3 length: 15 residues. The junction had 13 bases not matched to a gene; V was cut back by 4 bases and J by 8 bases. CDR3 nucleotide sequence: TGCAGTGCTATTCCCCACCGACAGGGGCTCCATGAGCAGTTCTTC. Amino acid sequence: CSAIPHRQGLHEQFF.

This chain links TRBV6-2 or TRBV6-3 with TRBJ1-2; 7 bases agree with TRBD1. The V and J ends lost 0 bases and 5 bases, in that order; junction bases with no gene match: 6. Germline V gene data show CDR1 as MNHEY and CDR2 as SVGEGT. CDR3 length: 15 residues. The CDR3 region is CASSYSGGAGYGYTF. The CDR3 DNA follows: TGTGCCAGCAGTTACTCAGGGGGCGCAGGATATGGCTACACCTTC.

This clonotype was seen a few times. The CDR3 nucleotides read TGTGCCAGCGGAACACAGGGGAACACTGAAGCTTTCTTT. Translation gives CASGTQGNTEAFF. V and J are TRBV6-1 and TRBJ1-1; D might be TRBD1 (6 bases). The V gene's germline CDR1 is MNHNS and CDR2 SASEGT. V shed 8 bases and J shed 1 base, with 11 bases lying between them. The CDR3 is 13 residues long.

The chain joins TRBV24-1 to TRBJ1-3; no firm D call. Trimming took 3 bases from V and 4 from J, leaving 3 bases between them. From germline, CDR1 is KGHDR and CDR2 SFDVKD. CDR3 length equals 12 residues. As DNA, the CDR3 is TGTGCCACCAGTGATCTGGGAAACACCATATATTTT. Protein sequence: CATSDLGNTIYF.

This clonotype was observed at least ten times. V and J are TRBV7-2 and TRBJ1-1; 8 positions match TRBD1. The CDR3 totals 15 residues. The trim removed 4 bases at V and 1 base at J, leaving 5 bases unmatched. The germline V gene encodes CDR1 SGHTA and CDR2 FQGNSA. CDR3 sequence: CASSSRQGRNTEAFF. The CDR3 DNA is TGTGCCAGCAGCTCCCGACAGGGGAGGAACACTGAAGCTTTCTTT.

The chain links TRBV6-2 or TRBV6-3 to TRBJ2-7; TRBD2 is a possible D gene (6 bases). CDR1 and CDR2 from the germline V gene are MNHEY and SVGEGT. There are 15 residues in the CDR3. V gave up 6 bases and J gave up 4 bases, with 19 bases separating them. As DNA, the CDR3 is TGTGCCAGCAGGCCGGCCGGGAGCAAAGAATACGAGCAGTACTTC. Residues: CASRPAGSKEYEQYF.

The chain has TRBV19 and TRBJ2-7; 11 positions match TRBD1. V shed 5 bases and J 5 bases; nucleotides not matched to a gene: 5. This CDR3 has 14 amino acids. Germline V gives CDR1 LNHDA, CDR2 SQIVND (reference sequence). The CDR3 region is CASSRTGGYHEQYF. The CDR3 bases are TGTGCCAGTAGTCGGACAGGGGGCTACCACGAGCAGTACTTC.

This clonotype was recorded a few times. This rearrangement joins TRBV7-6 to TRBJ2-2; possibly TRBD1 for D (5 bases). Between the trimmed V and J ends, which lost 8 bases and 4 bases, there was a span of 14 bases. The length of the CDR3 is 14 residues. Germline assignment: CDR1 SGHVS and CDR2 FNYEAQ. The CDR3 bases are TGTGCCAGCGGCAGGGTTTGGGGCACCGGGGAGCTGTTTTTT. Its protein is CASGRVWGTGELFF.

The gene calls are TRBV20-1 and TRBJ2-3, with no clear D. Germline CDR1 is DFQATT and CDR2 is SNEGSKA (reference sequence). There are 12 residues in the CDR3. Trimming shortened V by 3 bases and J by 2 bases, and 6 bases separated the two germline ends. This CDR3 reads CSARMTTDTQYF. CDR3 nucleotide sequence: TGCAGTGCTAGGATGACCACAGATACGCAGTATTTT.

This clonotype was detected a few times. This rearrangement joins TRBV3-1 to TRBJ2-3, with 12 bases identical to TRBD1. Germline V lookup: CDR1 LGHDT, CDR2 YNNKEL (reference sequence). This CDR3 spans 16 amino acids. The V segment lost 1 base and the J segment 6 bases; nucleotides outside the gene matches: 5. The CDR3 is CASSQGGQGARDTQYF. In DNA form, the CDR3 reads TGTGCCAGCAGCCAAGGGGGACAGGGGGCGAGGGATACGCAGTATTTT.

This clonotype appeared a few times. The V call is TRBV4-2, the J call TRBJ2-5; 7 nucleotides align to TRBD2. Germline-derived CDR1 and CDR2 are LGHNA and YNFKEQ. The CDR3 is made up of 15 amino acids. V lost 2 bases and J lost 2; bases outside the gene matches: 5. As DNA, the CDR3 is TGTGCCAGCAGCCAAAGCGGGGCGGGACAAGAGACCCAGTACTTC. Translating gives CASSQSGAGQETQYF.

The V call is TRBV27, the J call TRBJ2-1, with 7 bases aligning to TRBD1. The CDR3 is 14 amino acids. Looked up from germline, CDR1 is MNHEY and CDR2 is SMNVEV (reference sequence). Losses at the gene ends were 5 bases for V and 7 bases for J; bases not matched to a gene: 8. CDR3 protein: CASSTLQGPNEQFF. The CDR3 coding sequence is TGTGCCAGCAGTACGCTACAGGGGCCGAATGAGCAGTTCTTC.

Regarding this clonotype: The junction departs from the called germline gene at one end, perhaps through a read error. The V gene is TRBV7-7, the J gene TRBJ2-1; 7 bases are a match to TRBD1. Germline CDR1 SSHAT, CDR2 FNYEAQ (reference sequence). The CDR3 contains 13 residues. CDR3 coding DNA: TGTGCTAGCAGCTTAAACAGGGGAAGCGAGCAGTTCTTC. Translation gives CASSLNRGSEQFF.

This clonotype was seen ten or more times. The chain employs TRBV12-3 or TRBV12-4 and TRBJ2-7; 12 bases line up with TRBD2. The length of the CDR3 is 16 residues. J was trimmed by 1 base and V by 6 bases; bases with no gene match: 7. In nucleotides, the CDR3 is TGTGCCAGCAGCCCTGGGACTAGCGGGCGGTCCTACGAGCAGTACTTC. Translated, it gives CASSPGTSGRSYEQYF.

This clonotype was found many times. The J gene is TRBJ1-5, the V gene TRBV20-1; D gene ambiguous. This CDR3 comprises 13 residues. Trimming took off 1 base at V and 2 bases at J, with 6 bases between the two ends. The V gene's germline CDR1 is DFQATT and CDR2 SNEGSKA (reference sequence). The CDR3, as DNA: TGCAGTGCTAGAGGGTCGGGCAATCAGCCCCAGCATTTT. Translated: CSARGSGNQPQHF.

V is TRBV4-1 and J is TRBJ2-7; no clear D gene. The germline V gene encodes CDR1 MGHRA and CDR2 YSYEKL. The CDR3 extends over 13 amino acids. The V gene lost 0 bases and the J gene lost 5 bases, with 8 bases spanning the gap. The CDR3 loop is CASSQEERHEQYF. The DNA for the CDR3 is TGCGCCAGCAGCCAAGAGGAAAGGCACGAGCAGTACTTC.